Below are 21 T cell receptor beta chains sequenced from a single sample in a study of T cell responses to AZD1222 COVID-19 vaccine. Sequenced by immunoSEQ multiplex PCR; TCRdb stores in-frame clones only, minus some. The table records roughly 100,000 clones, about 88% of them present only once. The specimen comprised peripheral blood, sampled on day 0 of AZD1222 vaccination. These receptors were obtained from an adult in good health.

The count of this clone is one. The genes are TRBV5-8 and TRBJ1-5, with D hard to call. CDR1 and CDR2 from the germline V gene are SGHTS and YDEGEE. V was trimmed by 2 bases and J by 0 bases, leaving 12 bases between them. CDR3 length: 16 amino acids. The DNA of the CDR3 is TGTGCCAGCAGCTTATCTGTACGAAATAGCAATCAGCCCCAGCATTTT. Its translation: CASSLSVRNSNQPQHF.

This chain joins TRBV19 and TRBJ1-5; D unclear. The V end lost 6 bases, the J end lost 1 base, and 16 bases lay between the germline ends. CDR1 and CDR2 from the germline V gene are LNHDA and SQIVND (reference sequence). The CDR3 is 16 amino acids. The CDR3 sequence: CASSAARGISNQPQHF. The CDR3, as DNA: TGTGCCAGTAGCGCCGCCCGAGGGATAAGCAATCAGCCCCAGCATTTT.

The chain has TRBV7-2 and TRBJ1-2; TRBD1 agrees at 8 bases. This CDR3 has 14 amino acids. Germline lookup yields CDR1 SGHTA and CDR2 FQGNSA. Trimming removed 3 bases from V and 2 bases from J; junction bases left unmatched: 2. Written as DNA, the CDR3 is TGTGCCAGCAGCTTGAACAGGGGGAACTATGGCTACACCTTC. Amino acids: CASSLNRGNYGYTF.

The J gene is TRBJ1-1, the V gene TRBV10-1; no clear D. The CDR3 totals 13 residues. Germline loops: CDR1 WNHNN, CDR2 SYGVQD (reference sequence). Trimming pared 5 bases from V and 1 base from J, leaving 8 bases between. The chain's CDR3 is CASSSLPNTEAFF. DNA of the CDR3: TGCGCCAGCAGTTCCCTCCCGAACACTGAAGCTTTCTTT.

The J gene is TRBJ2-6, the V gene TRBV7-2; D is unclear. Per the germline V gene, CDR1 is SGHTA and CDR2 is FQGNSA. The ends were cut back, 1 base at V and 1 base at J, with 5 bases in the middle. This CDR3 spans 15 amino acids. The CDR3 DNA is TGTGCCAGCAGCTTAGAGGCGTCTGGGGCCAACGTCCTGACTTTC. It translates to CASSLEASGANVLTF.

The CDR3, as DNA: TGTGCCAGCAGTGATCGAAGCTCCTACGAGCAGTACTTC. Encoded protein: CASSDRSSYEQYF. The gene calls are TRBV2 and TRBJ2-7; no firm D call. V was shortened by 3 bases and J by 0 bases, with 6 bases between the two germline ends. The CDR3 extends over 13 amino acids. CDR1 SNHLY and CDR2 FYNNEI come from the germline V gene.

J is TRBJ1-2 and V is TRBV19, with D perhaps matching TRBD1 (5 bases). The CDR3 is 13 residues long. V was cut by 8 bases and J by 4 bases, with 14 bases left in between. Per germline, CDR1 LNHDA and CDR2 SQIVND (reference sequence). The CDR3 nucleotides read TGTGCCAGTTCCCTGGGGCAGTTCTATGGCTACACCTTC. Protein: CASSLGQFYGYTF.

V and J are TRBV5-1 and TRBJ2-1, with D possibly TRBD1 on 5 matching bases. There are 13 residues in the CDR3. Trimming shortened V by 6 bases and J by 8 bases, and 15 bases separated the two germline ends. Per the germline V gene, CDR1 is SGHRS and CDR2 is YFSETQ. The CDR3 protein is CASNMGPRDEQFF. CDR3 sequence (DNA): TGCGCCAGCAACATGGGGCCACGGGATGAGCAGTTCTTC.

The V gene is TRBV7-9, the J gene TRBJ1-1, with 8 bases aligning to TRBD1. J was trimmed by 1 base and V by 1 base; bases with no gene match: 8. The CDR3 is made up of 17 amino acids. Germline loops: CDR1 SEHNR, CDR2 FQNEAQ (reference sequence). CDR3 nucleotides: TGTGCCAGCAGCTTAGGACAGGGGTCTTTTCGGAACACTGAAGCTTTCTTT. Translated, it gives CASSLGQGSFRNTEAFF.

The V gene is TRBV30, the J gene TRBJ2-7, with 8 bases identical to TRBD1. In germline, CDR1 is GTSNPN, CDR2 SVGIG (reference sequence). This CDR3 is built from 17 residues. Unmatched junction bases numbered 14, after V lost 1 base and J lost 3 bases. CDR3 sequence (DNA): TGTGCCTGGAGTGCCGGACCGGACAGGGTGATTTTCTACGAGCAGTACTTC. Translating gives CAWSAGPDRVIFYEQYF.

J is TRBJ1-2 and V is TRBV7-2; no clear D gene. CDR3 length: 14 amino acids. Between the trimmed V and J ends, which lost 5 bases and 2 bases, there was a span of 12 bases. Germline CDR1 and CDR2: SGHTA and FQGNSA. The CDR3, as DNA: TGTGCCAGCAGCCCCCTCAATGACAACTATGGCTACACCTTC. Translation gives CASSPLNDNYGYTF.

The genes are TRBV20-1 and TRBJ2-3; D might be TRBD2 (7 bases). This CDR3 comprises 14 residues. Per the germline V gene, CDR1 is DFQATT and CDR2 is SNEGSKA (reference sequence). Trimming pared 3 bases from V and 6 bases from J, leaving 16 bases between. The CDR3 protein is CSASWGGLADTQYF. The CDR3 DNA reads TGCAGTGCTAGTTGGGGGGGCTTGGCGGATACGCAGTATTTT.

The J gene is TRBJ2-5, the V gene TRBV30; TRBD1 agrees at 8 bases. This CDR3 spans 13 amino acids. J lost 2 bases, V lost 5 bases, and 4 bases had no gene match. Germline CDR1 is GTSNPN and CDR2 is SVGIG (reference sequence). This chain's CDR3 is CAWLQGEQETQYF. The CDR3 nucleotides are TGTGCCTGGTTACAGGGGGAACAAGAGACCCAGTACTTC.

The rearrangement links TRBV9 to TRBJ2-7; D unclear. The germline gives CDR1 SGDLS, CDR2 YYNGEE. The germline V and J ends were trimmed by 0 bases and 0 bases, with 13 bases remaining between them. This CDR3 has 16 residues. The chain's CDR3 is CASSVGISGSSYEQYF. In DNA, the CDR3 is TGTGCCAGCAGCGTAGGTATTTCCGGAAGCTCCTACGAGCAGTACTTC. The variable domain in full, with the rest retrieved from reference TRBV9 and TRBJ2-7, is DSGVTQTPKHLITATGQRVTLRCSPRSGDLSVYWYQQSLDQGLQFLIQYYNGEERAKGNILERFSAQQFPDLHSELNLSSLELGDSALYFCASSVGISGSSYEQYFGPGTRLTVT.

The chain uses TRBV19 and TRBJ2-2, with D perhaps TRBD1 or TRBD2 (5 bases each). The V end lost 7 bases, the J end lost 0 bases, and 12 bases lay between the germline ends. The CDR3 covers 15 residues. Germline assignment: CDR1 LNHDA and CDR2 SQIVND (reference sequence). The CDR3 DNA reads TGTGCCAGTAATACCGGGACCACGAACACCGGGGAGCTGTTTTTT. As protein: CASNTGTTNTGELFF.

For the CDR3, the DNA is TGTGCCAGCAGCGTCCTCCTCCAGACAGATACGCAGTATTTT. This gives the protein CASSVLLQTDTQYF. V is TRBV9 and J is TRBJ2-3, with D hard to call. V was clipped by 2 bases and J by 3 bases, with 10 bases between them. In germline, CDR1 is SGDLS, CDR2 YYNGEE. The CDR3 has 14 amino acids.

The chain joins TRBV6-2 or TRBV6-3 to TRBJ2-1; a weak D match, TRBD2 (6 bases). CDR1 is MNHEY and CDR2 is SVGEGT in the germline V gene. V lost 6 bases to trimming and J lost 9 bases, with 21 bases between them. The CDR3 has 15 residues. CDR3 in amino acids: CASSRPGGRTGEQFF. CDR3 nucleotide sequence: TGTGCCAGCAGCCGACCCGGGGGAAGAACGGGTGAGCAGTTCTTC.

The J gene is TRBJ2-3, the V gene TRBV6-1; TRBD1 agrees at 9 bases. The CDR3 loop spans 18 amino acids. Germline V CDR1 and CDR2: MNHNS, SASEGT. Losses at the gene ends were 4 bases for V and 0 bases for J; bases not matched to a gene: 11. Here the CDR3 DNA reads TGTGCCAGCAGTGCCACCGGGACAGGGTGGAGAAGCACAGATACGCAGTATTTT. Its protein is CASSATGTGWRSTDTQYF.

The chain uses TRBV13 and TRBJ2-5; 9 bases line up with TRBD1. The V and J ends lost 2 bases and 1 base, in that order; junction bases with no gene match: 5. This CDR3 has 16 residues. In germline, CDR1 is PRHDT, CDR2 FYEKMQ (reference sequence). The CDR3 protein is CASSLRTGETQETQYF. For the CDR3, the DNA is TGTGCCAGCAGCTTAAGGACAGGGGAAACCCAAGAGACCCAGTACTTC.

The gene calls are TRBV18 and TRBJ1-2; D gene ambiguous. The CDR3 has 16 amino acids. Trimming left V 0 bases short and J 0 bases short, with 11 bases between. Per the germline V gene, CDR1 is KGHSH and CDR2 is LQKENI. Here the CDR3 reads CASSPPADVSNYGYTF. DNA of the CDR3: TGTGCCAGCTCACCACCGGCGGACGTATCTAACTATGGCTACACCTTC.

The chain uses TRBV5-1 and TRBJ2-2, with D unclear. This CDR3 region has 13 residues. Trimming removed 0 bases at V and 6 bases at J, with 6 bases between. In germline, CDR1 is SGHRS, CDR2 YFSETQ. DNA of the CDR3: TGCGCCAGCAGCTTGGTGGGGTCCGGGGAGCTGTTTTTT. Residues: CASSLVGSGELFF.